These 15 T cell receptor beta chains originate from one sample sequenced in a study of breast tumors, draining lymph nodes, adjacent tissues. A single record per CDR3 protein comes from TCRdb applying MiXCR to the multiplex PCR reads. Among roughly 100,000 distinct CDR3 sequences listed, under 40% were seen once. The lymph nodes were axillary draining lymph nodes from breast cancer patients. Material for sequencing was axillary lymph node tissue. The origin of the receptors is a female donor with breast cancer. Some clones in this sample may be carry-over from other donors' samples.

The chain carries TRBV5-6 and TRBJ1-5; maybe TRBD1 (5 bases). The germline gives CDR1 SGHDT, CDR2 YYEEEE. V gave up 0 bases and J gave up 6 bases, with 16 bases separating them. The CDR3 spans 16 residues. CDR3 nucleotide sequence: TGTGCCAGCAGCTTGGCCCTTCCGGGGGGAGGTCAGCCCCAGCATTTT. Its translation is CASSLALPGGGQPQHF.

At least ten counts were recorded for this clonotype. A much larger clone is a single base away; this may be a read error. This chain uses TRBV20-1 with TRBJ1-5; 7 bases match TRBD1. This CDR3 has 15 amino acids. In germline, CDR1 is DFQATT, CDR2 SNEGSKA (reference sequence). The CDR3 region has the DNA TGCAGTGCTAGACGGAACAGGGGTAGCACTCAGCCCCAGCATTTT. Amino acids: CSARRNRGSTQPQHF.

This clonotype came up many times. The V gene is TRBV30, the J gene TRBJ2-1, with TRBD2 matching 11 bases. The ends lost 2 bases at V and 5 bases at J; junction bases unmatched: 5. The CDR3 is 15 residues long. Germline CDR1 and CDR2: GTSNPN and SVGIG (reference sequence). CDR3 protein: CAWSSPGLADNEQFF. CDR3 DNA sequence: TGTGCCTGGAGTTCCCCGGGACTAGCGGACAATGAGCAGTTCTTC.

This clonotype has at least ten counts. The V call is TRBV12-3 or TRBV12-4, the J call TRBJ2-1; 8 bases fit TRBD2. This CDR3 has 15 amino acids. V lost 6 bases and J lost 9; bases outside the gene matches: 13. DNA of the CDR3: TGTGCCAGCAGCCTAACGGGGGGGCCTAGGAGTGAGCAGTTCTTC. Its protein product is CASSLTGGPRSEQFF.

Of note for this clonotype: This is likely a read error, given that the CDR3 carries no conserved phenylalanine or tryptophan at its end. The chain links TRBV25-1 to TRBJ1-6; D perhaps matches TRBD1 (5 bases). Germline V CDR1 and CDR2: MGHDK, SYGVNS. Trimming removed 7 bases from V and 13 bases from J, with 26 bases in between. The CDR3 runs 16 residues. The CDR3 nucleotides read TGTGCCAGCATGGGGCGTGGGGACTACTATAATTTCCCCCTCCACCTT. Encoded protein: CASMGRGDYYNFPLHL.

At least ten counts were recorded for this clonotype. The rearrangement uses TRBV10-3 and TRBJ2-2, with 9 bases matching TRBD1. Germline CDR1 reads ENHRY; CDR2 reads SYGVKD. The CDR3 spans 13 residues. Unmatched junction bases numbered 2, after V lost 6 bases and J lost 6 bases. CDR3 sequence: CAIRTGGSGELFF. The CDR3 DNA reads as TGTGCCATCAGGACAGGGGGTTCCGGGGAGCTGTTTTTT.

The table lists this clonotype with many counts. V and J are TRBV7-9 and TRBJ2-1; 9 bases align to TRBD2. J was trimmed by 8 bases and V by 1 base; bases with no gene match: 6. Germline assignment: CDR1 SEHNR and CDR2 FQNEAQ (reference sequence). CDR3 length equals 15 residues. The CDR3 region has the DNA TGTGCCAGCAGCTTAGAGGTAGCGGGAGTTGATGAGCAGTTCTTC. Protein: CASSLEVAGVDEQFF.

The rearrangement joins TRBV6-2 or TRBV6-3 to TRBJ2-2; the D is unclear. The CDR3 sequence is 15 residues long. The V gene lost 10 bases and the J gene lost 0 bases, with 15 bases spanning the gap. From germline, CDR1 is MNHEY and CDR2 SVGEGT. CDR3 in amino acids: CATSPFGTNTGELFF. CDR3 DNA: TGTGCCACCTCACCTTTTGGTACGAACACCGGGGAGCTGTTTTTT.

A remark on this clonotype: Because it lacks the conserved phenylalanine or tryptophan at the end, this CDR3 is likely a read error. This rearrangement joins TRBV20-1 to TRBJ1-6, with 7 bases that match TRBD1. The CDR3 sequence is 14 residues long. From germline, CDR1 is DFQATT and CDR2 SNEGSKA (reference sequence). The DNA for the CDR3 is TGCAGTGCTCGGCCGGGACAGCATAATTTACCCCTCCACCTT. This translates into CSARPGQHNLPLHL.

In nucleotides, the CDR3 is TGCAGCGTTGAAGATTACGGGACAGGCTCCAGGGGCTATGGCTACACCTTC. Encoded protein: CSVEDYGTGSRGYGYTF. The rearrangement joins TRBV29-1 to TRBJ1-2, with 8 bases fitting TRBD1. Germline V gene sequence: CDR1 SQVTM, CDR2 ANQGSEA. This CDR3 spans 17 amino acids. The V and J ends lost 0 bases and 4 bases, in that order; junction bases with no gene match: 13.

The chain recombines TRBV19 with TRBJ1-1; D ambiguous. The germline V gene encodes CDR1 LNHDA and CDR2 SQIVND (reference sequence). V was pared by 6 bases and J by 1 base, with 3 bases between. The length of the CDR3 is 11 residues. CDR3 in DNA: TGTGCCAGTAGGAAGAACACTGAAGCTTTCTTT. Protein sequence: CASRKNTEAFF.

Turning to this clonotype: Lacking the conserved final phenylalanine or tryptophan, this CDR3 likely reflects a read error. This chain uses TRBV6-5 with TRBJ1-3; no reliable D call. The ends were cut back, 6 bases at V and 0 bases at J, with 15 bases in the middle. The CDR3 consists of 16 residues. Germline V lookup: CDR1 MNHEY, CDR2 SVGAGI. CDR3 protein: CASRPRNTISGNTIYS. CDR3 coding DNA: TGTGCCAGCAGACCCCGCAACACCATCTCTGGAAACACCATATATTCT.

The chain combines TRBV2 with TRBJ2-3; 12 positions agree with TRBD2. From germline, CDR1 is SNHLY and CDR2 FYNNEI. This CDR3 has 14 residues. The V segment lost 9 bases and the J segment 15 bases; nucleotides outside the gene matches: 16. The chain's CDR3 is CARTGTSGSDMQYF. CDR3 in DNA: TGTGCCAGGACCGGGACTAGCGGGTCAGATATGCAATATTTT.

This clonotype has a count of ten or more. The CDR3 loop is CASSHTFGSEQYF. The CDR3, as DNA: TGTGCCAGCAGCCACACTTTCGGGAGCGAGCAGTACTTC. This chain uses TRBV9 with TRBJ2-7; maybe TRBD2 (6 bases). Trimming left V 4 bases short and J 6 bases short, with 14 bases between. This CDR3 contains 13 residues. CDR1 and CDR2 (germline): SGDLS, YYNGEE.

This clonotype has ten or more counts. This rearrangement joins TRBV7-7 to TRBJ2-3, with D perhaps TRBD2 (6 bases). The CDR3 length is 14 residues. The germline gives CDR1 SSHAT, CDR2 FNYEAQ (reference sequence). In DNA form, the CDR3 reads TGTAAGGGTGGCGGGTCGGGGGATACAGATACGCAGTATTTT. Translation: CKGGGSGDTDTQYF. Full variable domain (remainder filled in from reference TRBV7-7 and TRBJ2-3): GAGVSQSPRYKVTKRGQDVTLRCDPISSHATLYWYQQALGQGPEFLTYFNYEAQPDKSGLPSDRFSAERPEGSISTLTIQRTEQRDSAMYRCKGGGSGDTDTQYFGPGTRLTVL.